These 11 T cell receptor beta chains share one sample of origin, sequenced in a study of metastatic and nonmetastatic thyroid tumors. TCRdb re-analyzed the PCR reads through MiXCR. The sample lists about 37,000 clones, about 26% occurring once. All patients reached thyroid surgery having received no treatment beforehand. Material for sequencing was blood. The receptor set was obtained from a male donor with papillary thyroid cancer or a benign thyroid nodule (not recorded which). Some clones in this sample may be carry-over from other donors' samples.

The rearrangement links TRBV2 to TRBJ1-2, with D possibly being TRBD1 (5 bases). Looked up from germline, CDR1 is SNHLY and CDR2 is FYNNEI. V was clipped by 6 bases and J by 4 bases, with 9 bases between them. This CDR3 comprises 12 residues. The CDR3 loop is CASSGGGYGYTF. The CDR3 region has the DNA TGTGCCAGCAGCGGGGGGGGCTATGGCTACACCTTC.

The J gene is TRBJ1-1, the V gene TRBV19; TRBD1 aligns across 7 bases. The germline gives CDR1 LNHDA, CDR2 SQIVND (reference sequence). Trimming took 6 bases from V and 8 from J; bases not matched to a gene: 9. CDR3 length equals 13 residues. The CDR3 protein is CASRRPRTGEAFF. The CDR3 DNA reads as TGTGCCAGTAGAAGACCCAGGACAGGCGAAGCTTTCTTT. The variable domain in full, completed from reference TRBV19 and TRBJ1-1, reads DGGITQSPKYLFRKEGQNVTLSCEQNLNHDAMYWYRQDPGQGLRLIYYSQIVNDFQKGDIAEGYSVSREKKESFPLTVTSAQKNPTAFYLCASRRPRTGEAFFGQGTRLTVV.

The sample holds a few counts of this clone. The J gene is TRBJ2-2, the V gene TRBV12-3 or TRBV12-4; D remains unclear. The ends were cut back, 7 bases at V and 1 base at J, with 13 bases in the middle. The CDR3 runs 15 residues. The CDR3 nucleotides are TGTGCCAGCACTCCTGGGTTTGTGAACACCGGGGAGCTGTTTTTT. Amino acid sequence: CASTPGFVNTGELFF.

This clone was counted ten times or more. The chain uses TRBV11-2 and TRBJ2-3; tentative D call: TRBD1 (6 bases). This CDR3 is built from 15 residues. Germline values: CDR1 SGHAT, CDR2 FQNNGV. Trimming pared 4 bases from V and 0 bases from J, leaving 11 bases between. Here the CDR3 DNA reads TGTGCCAGCAGCTGGGACAAATCTAGCACAGATACGCAGTATTTT. This codes for CASSWDKSSTDTQYF.

The rearrangement joins TRBV27 to TRBJ1-6; D unclear. Germline assignment: CDR1 MNHEY and CDR2 SMNVEV (reference sequence). V was cut by 3 bases and J by 6 bases, with 3 bases left in between. The CDR3 loop spans 12 amino acids. DNA of the CDR3: TGTGCCAGCAGTTTTCGTAATTCACCCCTCCACTTT. Amino acids: CASSFRNSPLHF.

CDR3 protein: CATSDHIGVSNEQFF. CDR3 coding DNA: TGTGCCACCAGTGATCACATAGGGGTGAGTAATGAGCAGTTCTTC. V and J are TRBV24-1 and TRBJ2-1; tentative D call: TRBD1 (5 bases). The CDR3 runs 15 residues. Germline CDR1 is KGHDR and CDR2 is SFDVKD. Deletions cut 3 bases from V and 7 bases from J, with 15 bases between.

The chain uses TRBV28 and TRBJ1-4, with D possibly TRBD1 on 6 matching bases. CDR1 is MDHEN, CDR2 SYDVKM, per germline. The CDR3 totals 16 residues. The germline V and J ends were trimmed by 4 bases and 0 bases, with 12 bases remaining between them. The CDR3 spells CASSSLRQATNEKLFF. The CDR3, as DNA: TGTGCCAGCAGTTCCCTTAGACAGGCAACTAATGAAAAACTGTTTTTT.

This clone was counted ten times or more. This sequence may be a read error, since a much larger clone differs from it by one base. The chain couples TRBV6-2 or TRBV6-3 to TRBJ2-2; 9 nucleotides agree with TRBD1. Germline V lookup: CDR1 MNHEY, CDR2 SVGEGT. The CDR3 has 16 amino acids. CDR3 nucleotide sequence: TGTGCCAGCAGTTTGTCCGGGACAGGGCCCACCGGGGGGCTGTTTTTT. This gives the protein CASSLSGTGPTGGLFF.

This clone appeared a few times. V usage is TRBV5-1 and J usage is TRBJ2-6; TRBD2 might be the D (5 bases). The CDR3 runs to 15 residues. Germline CDR1 is SGHRS and CDR2 is YFSETQ. V was clipped by 4 bases and J by 4 bases, with 12 bases between them. The CDR3 is CASSPADSGANVLTF. DNA of the CDR3: TGCGCCAGCAGCCCGGCGGACTCCGGGGCCAACGTCCTGACTTTC.

In its sample, this clone was seen many times. This rearrangement joins TRBV3-1 to TRBJ2-7; 9 nucleotides align to TRBD2. Looked up from germline, CDR1 is LGHDT and CDR2 is YNNKEL (reference sequence). This CDR3 contains 14 residues. The V gene end was trimmed by 3 bases and the J gene end by 2 bases; junction bases not matched to a gene: 2. CDR3 DNA: TGTGCCAGCAGCCATGCGGGGGGGGCCTACGAGCAGTACTTC. Its protein is CASSHAGGAYEQYF.

The CDR3 region has the DNA TGTGCCAGCAGTTCCTTGGGGACCTCTGGCACTGAAGCTTTCTTT. Protein sequence: CASSSLGTSGTEAFF. The V and J genes are TRBV12-3 or TRBV12-4 and TRBJ1-1; possibly TRBD1 for D (5 bases). This CDR3 spans 15 amino acids. Trimming pared 4 bases from V and 4 bases from J, leaving 16 bases between.